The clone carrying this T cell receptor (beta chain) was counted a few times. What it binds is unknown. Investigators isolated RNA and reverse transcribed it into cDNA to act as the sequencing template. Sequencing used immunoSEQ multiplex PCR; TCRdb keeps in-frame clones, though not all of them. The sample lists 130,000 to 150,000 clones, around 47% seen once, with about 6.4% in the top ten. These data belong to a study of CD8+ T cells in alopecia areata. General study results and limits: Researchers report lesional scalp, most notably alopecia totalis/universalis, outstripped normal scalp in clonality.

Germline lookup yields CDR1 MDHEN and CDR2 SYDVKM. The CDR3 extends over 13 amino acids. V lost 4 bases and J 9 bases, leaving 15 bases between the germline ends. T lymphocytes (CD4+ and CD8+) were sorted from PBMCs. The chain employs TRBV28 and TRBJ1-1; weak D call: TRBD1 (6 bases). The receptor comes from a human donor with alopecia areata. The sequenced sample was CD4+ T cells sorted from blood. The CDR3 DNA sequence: TGTGCCAGCAGTTCGCCAGGGGTTGTTAAAGCTTTCTTT. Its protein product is CASSSPGVVKAFF.